The clone carrying this T cell receptor (beta chain) was seen many times. Its cognate antigen is unknown. A single base separates this from a much larger clone, so it may be a read error. These data belong to a study of read filtering for tumor transcriptome and immune sequencing. Study overall: Patients were around 17 male and around 15 female, mean age 65.9 years, range roughly 45 to 85. RNA-seq yielded only roughly 85 to 1,400 TCR reads, IR-seq about 3.5 to 10.27 million.

Findings and caveats of the study: In IR-seq, single-read clonotypes were 70% to 85% of clonotypes but around 3.5% of reads. IR-seq and RNA-seq agreed better without single-read clonotypes.

Molecular barcoded adaptors covering alpha/delta and beta/gamma chains were used on approximately 400 ng RNA. TCRdb itself ran the reads through MiXCR, one entry per CDR3 protein. Among roughly 25,000 distinct CDR3 sequences listed, approximately 15% were seen once. The germline V gene has CDR1 MNHEY and CDR2 SVGAGI. The germline V and J ends were trimmed by 4 bases and 2 bases, with 9 bases remaining between them. CDR3 size: 14 residues. This rearrangement joins TRBV6-5 to TRBJ1-5; D unresolved. Sequencing input: a population of CD138-negative cells sorted from bone marrow. This sequence was found in a donor aged 40 or over with multiple myeloma. The CDR3 nucleotides are TGTGCCAGCAGTTCGGTGTCTGGCAATCAGCCCCAGCATTTT. It is translated as CASSSVSGNQPQHF.